This entry lists 8 T cell receptor beta chains sequenced from one sample in a study of CD8 T cells in ankylosing spondylitis. MiXCR, applied by TCRdb to the 5' RACE reads, yields one record per CDR3 protein. The sample consists of under 250,000 distinct CDR3 sequences, 10% of them appearing once. Material: blood, either unsorted or a sorted T cell fraction (not recorded which). The receptors here all came from a male donor with ankylosing spondylitis or in good health (not recorded which).

The V gene is TRBV19, the J gene TRBJ2-3; 9 bases match TRBD1. The CDR3 is made up of 19 amino acids. The J segment lost 2 bases and the V segment lost 1 base, leaving 13 bases of the junction unmatched. Per germline, CDR1 LNHDA and CDR2 SQIVND (reference sequence). DNA of the CDR3: TGTGCCAGTAGTATAGGACAGGGGGTTCGAGGGTTCTTCACAGATACGCAGTATTTT. Residues: CASSIGQGVRGFFTDTQYF. The full variable domain, completed using reference TRBV19 and TRBJ2-3, is DGGITQSPKYLFRKEGQNVTLSCEQNLNHDAMYWYRQDPGQGLRLIYYSQIVNDFQKGDIAEGYSVSREKKESFPLTVTSAQKNPTAFYLCASSIGQGVRGFFTDTQYFGPGTRLTVL.

This clonotype was picked up many times. The chain couples TRBV5-1 to TRBJ1-1; D not certain. CDR1 and CDR2 from the germline V gene are SGHRS and YFSETQ. Between the trimmed V and J ends, which lost 3 bases and 4 bases, there was a span of 13 bases. The CDR3 has 14 amino acids. The CDR3 is CASSSEATVTEAFF. The CDR3 region has the DNA TGCGCCAGCAGCTCCGAGGCCACCGTCACTGAAGCTTTCTTT.

This clonotype was picked up many times. The chain carries TRBV12-3 or TRBV12-4 and TRBJ2-5; TRBD1 agrees at 9 bases. There are 18 residues in the CDR3. Trimming removed 6 bases from V and 4 bases from J; junction bases left unmatched: 18. The CDR3 sequence: CASRILGQGIAGGETQYF. DNA of the CDR3: TGTGCCAGCAGGATCCTGGGACAGGGTATCGCCGGAGGAGAGACCCAGTACTTC.

This clonotype came up many times. The gene calls are TRBV20-1 and TRBJ1-3; 7 nucleotides match TRBD1. This CDR3 has 15 residues. Losses at the gene ends were 5 bases for V and 0 bases for J; bases not matched to a gene: 7. The germline gives CDR1 DFQATT, CDR2 SNEGSKA (reference sequence). The CDR3 is CSAPDRRSSGNTIYF. For the CDR3, the DNA is TGCAGTGCTCCGGACAGGAGGTCCTCTGGAAACACCATATATTTT.

This clonotype was seen many times. The chain recombines TRBV20-1 with TRBJ2-1; possible D gene TRBD1, 5 bases. V lost 3 bases and J lost 10, with 13 bases in between. The germline V gene encodes CDR1 DFQATT and CDR2 SNEGSKA (reference sequence). The CDR3 loop spans 12 amino acids. In DNA form, the CDR3 reads TGCAGTGCTAGGGGTGACAGATGGGAGCAGTTCTTC. Its translation is CSARGDRWEQFF.

This rearrangement joins TRBV10-3 to TRBJ2-1; D is unresolved. CDR3 length equals 11 residues. Germline CDR1 and CDR2: ENHRY and SYGVKD. The V end was cut by 6 bases, the J end by 7 bases, with 7 bases between. CDR3 in DNA: TGTGCCATCAGGAGTTCTAATGAGCAGTTCTTC. Its protein product is CAIRSSNEQFF.

Many counts were recorded for this clonotype. The chain carries TRBV5-1 and TRBJ1-1; D not resolved. The germline V and J ends were trimmed by 4 bases and 6 bases, with 19 bases remaining between them. The CDR3 length is 15 residues. Germline values: CDR1 SGHRS, CDR2 YFSETQ. CDR3 loop: CASSHRPAGGAEAFF. The DNA for the CDR3 is TGCGCCAGCAGCCACCGACCGGCGGGTGGTGCTGAAGCTTTCTTT.

There are many counts of this clonotype. The CDR3 DNA reads TGTGCCAGCAGCTCTCAGCGGGGTCGGGATGAGCAGTTCTTC. Translation gives CASSSQRGRDEQFF. V is TRBV7-2 and J is TRBJ2-1; 7 bases match TRBD2. The V gene's germline CDR1 is SGHTA and CDR2 FQGNSA. The CDR3 runs to 14 residues. V shed 4 bases and J 8 bases; nucleotides not matched to a gene: 8.